Reported below is one TCR beta chain. The record originates from a study of blood T cell repertoires in COVID-19. Looking at the study overall: Donors in the United States, Italy and Spain gave samples during acute or convalescent COVID-19. Nucleic acid was either cDNA or gDNA, and it came from T cells, B-cell-depleted T cells, or PBMCs.

The CDR3 length is 13 residues. Germline CDR1 is SGHTA and CDR2 is FQGNSA. The ends were cut back, 1 base at V and 3 bases at J, with 4 bases in the middle. As originally analysed: Counts of nucleated cells, estimated from reference gene primer amplification, were obtained. This table comes from immunoSEQ multiplex PCR, and its TCRdb copy is limited to in-frame clones, with some not included. V, J and clone size were drawn from that table, and D and trimming were deduced from the DNA. The sample includes roughly 200,000 clones, around 84% of them seen just once. Sample: peripheral blood. The TCR sequence derives from a woman aged 80 or over with acute or convalescent COVID-19. The chain carries TRBV7-2 and TRBJ1-5; D unclear. The CDR3 loop is CASSLVDNQPQHF. In DNA, the CDR3 is TGTGCCAGCAGCTTAGTAGACAATCAGCCCCAGCATTTT.